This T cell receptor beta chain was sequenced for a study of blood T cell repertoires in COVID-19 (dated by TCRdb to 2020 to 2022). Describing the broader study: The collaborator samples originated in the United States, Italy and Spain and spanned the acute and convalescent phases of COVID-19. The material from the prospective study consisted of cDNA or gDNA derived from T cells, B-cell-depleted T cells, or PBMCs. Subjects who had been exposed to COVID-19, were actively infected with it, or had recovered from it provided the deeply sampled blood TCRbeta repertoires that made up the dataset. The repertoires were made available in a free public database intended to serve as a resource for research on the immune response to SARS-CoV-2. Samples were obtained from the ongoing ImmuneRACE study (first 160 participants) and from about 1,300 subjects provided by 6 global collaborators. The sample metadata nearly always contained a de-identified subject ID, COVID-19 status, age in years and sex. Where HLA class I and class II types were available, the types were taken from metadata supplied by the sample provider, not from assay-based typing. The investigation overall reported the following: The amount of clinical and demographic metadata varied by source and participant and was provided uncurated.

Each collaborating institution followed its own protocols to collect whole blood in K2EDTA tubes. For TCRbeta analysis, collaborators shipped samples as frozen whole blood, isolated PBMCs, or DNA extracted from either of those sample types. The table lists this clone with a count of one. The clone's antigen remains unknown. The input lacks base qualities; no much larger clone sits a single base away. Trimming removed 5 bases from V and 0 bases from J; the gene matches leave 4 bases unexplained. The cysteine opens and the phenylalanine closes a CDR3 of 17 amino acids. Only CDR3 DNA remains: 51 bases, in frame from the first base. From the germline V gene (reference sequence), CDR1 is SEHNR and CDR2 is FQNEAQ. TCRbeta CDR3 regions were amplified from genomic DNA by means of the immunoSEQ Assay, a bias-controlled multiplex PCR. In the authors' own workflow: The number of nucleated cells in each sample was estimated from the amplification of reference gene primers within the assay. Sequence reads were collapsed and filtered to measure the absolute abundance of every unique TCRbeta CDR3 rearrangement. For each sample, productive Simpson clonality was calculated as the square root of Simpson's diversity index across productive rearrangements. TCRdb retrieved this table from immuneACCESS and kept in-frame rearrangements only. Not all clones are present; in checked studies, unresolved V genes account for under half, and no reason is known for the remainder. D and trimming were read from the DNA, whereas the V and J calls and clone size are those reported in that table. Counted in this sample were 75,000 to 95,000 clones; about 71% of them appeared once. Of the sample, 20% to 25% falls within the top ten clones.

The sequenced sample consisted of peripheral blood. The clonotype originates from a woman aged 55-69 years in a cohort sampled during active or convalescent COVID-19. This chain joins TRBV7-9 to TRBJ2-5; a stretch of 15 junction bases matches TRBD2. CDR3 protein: CASSVGTSGGHQETQYF. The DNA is TGTGCCAGCAGCGTAGGGACTAGCGGGGGGCACCAAGAGACCCAGTACTTC. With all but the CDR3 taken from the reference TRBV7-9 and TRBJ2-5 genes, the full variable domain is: DTGVSQNPRHKITKRGQNVTFRCDPISEHNRLYWYRQTLGQGPEFLTYFQNEAQLEKSRLLSDRFSAERPKGSFSTLEIQRTEQGDSAMYLCASSVGTSGGHQETQYFGPGTRLLVL.